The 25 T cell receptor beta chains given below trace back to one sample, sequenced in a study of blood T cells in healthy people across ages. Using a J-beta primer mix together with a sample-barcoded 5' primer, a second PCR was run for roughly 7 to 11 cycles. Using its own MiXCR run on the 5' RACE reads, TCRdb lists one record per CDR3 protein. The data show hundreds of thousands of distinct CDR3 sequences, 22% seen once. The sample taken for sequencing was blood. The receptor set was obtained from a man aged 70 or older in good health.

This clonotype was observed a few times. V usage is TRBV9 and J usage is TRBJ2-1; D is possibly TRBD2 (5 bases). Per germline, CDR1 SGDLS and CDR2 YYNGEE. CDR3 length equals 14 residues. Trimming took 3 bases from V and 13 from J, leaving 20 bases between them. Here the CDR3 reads CASSEGGRSSGQFF. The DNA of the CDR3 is TGTGCCAGCAGCGAGGGTGGGCGGTCCTCGGGACAGTTCTTC.

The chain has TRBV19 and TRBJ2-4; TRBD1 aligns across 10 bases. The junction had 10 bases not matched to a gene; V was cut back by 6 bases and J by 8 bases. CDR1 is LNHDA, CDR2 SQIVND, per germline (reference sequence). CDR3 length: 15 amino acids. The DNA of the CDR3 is TGTGCCAGTAGCAACCCTGGGACAGGGGAGGACATTCAGTACTTC. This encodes CASSNPGTGEDIQYF.

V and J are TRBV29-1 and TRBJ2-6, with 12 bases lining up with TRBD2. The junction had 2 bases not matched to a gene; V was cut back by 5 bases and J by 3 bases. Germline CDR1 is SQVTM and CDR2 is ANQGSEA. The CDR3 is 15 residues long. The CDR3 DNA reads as TGCAGCGTTCTAGCGGGAGGGGGTGGGGCCAACGTCCTGACTTTC. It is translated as CSVLAGGGGANVLTF.

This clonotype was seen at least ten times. The CDR3 DNA is TGCAGCGCCGACAAACAAGAGACCCAGTACTTC. Protein product: CSADKQETQYF. This rearrangement joins TRBV29-1 to TRBJ2-5; no definite D call. The V gene's germline CDR1 is SQVTM and CDR2 ANQGSEA. Trimming pared 7 bases from V and 2 bases from J, leaving 8 bases between. The CDR3 covers 11 residues.

The CDR3 here is CASSPPMGQAGADTQYF. The CDR3 DNA reads TGTGCCAGCTCACCACCAATGGGACAGGCGGGAGCAGATACGCAGTATTTT. The chain carries TRBV18 and TRBJ2-3; tentatively, D is TRBD1 (8 bases). The CDR3 is 17 residues long. V shed 0 bases and J shed 4 bases, with 17 bases lying between them. The germline V gene encodes CDR1 KGHSH and CDR2 LQKENI.

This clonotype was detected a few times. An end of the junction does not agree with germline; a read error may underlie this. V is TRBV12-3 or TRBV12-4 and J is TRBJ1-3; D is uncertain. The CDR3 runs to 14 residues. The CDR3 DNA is TGTGCCGGGTCTCGACGAAACTCTGGAAACACCACATATTTT. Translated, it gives CAGSRRNSGNTTYF.

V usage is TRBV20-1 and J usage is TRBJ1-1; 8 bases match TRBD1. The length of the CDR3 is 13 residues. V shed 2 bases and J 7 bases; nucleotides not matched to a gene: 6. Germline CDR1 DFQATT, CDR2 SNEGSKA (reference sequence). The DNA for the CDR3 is TGCAGTGCTAGATCAGGGGGCAAATTTGAAGCTTTCTTT. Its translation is CSARSGGKFEAFF.

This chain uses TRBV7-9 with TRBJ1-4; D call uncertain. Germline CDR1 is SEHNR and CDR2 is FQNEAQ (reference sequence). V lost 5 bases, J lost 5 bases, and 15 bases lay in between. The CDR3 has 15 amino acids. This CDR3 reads CASSPMDGRNEKLFF. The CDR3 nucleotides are TGTGCCAGCAGCCCCATGGACGGAAGAAATGAAAAACTGTTTTTT.

The DNA for the CDR3 is TGCAGTGCTAGTTGGGGCAATAACTATGGCTACACCTTC. Translation: CSASWGNNYGYTF. The V and J genes are TRBV20-1 and TRBJ1-2, with a tentative D call TRBD1 (5 bases). V gave up 3 bases and J gave up 1 base, with 9 bases separating them. Looked up from germline, CDR1 is DFQATT and CDR2 is SNEGSKA (reference sequence). The CDR3 is 13 residues long.

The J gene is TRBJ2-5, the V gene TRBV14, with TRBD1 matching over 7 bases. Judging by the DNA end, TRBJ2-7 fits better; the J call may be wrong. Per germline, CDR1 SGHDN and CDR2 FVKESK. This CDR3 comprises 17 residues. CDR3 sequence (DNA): TGTGCCAGCAGCCAAGATCGGTTAAGACAGGGTGGCGACGAGCAGTACTTC. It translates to CASSQDRLRQGGDEQYF.

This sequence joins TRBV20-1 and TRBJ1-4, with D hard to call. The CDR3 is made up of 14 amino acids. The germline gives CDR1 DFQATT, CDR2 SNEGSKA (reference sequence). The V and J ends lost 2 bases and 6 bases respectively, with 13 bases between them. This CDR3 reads CSARRDVGYEKLFF. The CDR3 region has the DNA TGCAGTGCTAGACGCGACGTAGGATATGAAAAACTGTTTTTT.

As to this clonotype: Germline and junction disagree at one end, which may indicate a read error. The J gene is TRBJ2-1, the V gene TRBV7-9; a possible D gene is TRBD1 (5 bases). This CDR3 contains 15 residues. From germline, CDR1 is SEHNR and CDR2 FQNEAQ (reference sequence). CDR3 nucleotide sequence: TGTGCCAGCAGCTCCGGACAAGGGGTCATCAATGAGCGGTTCTTC. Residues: CASSSGQGVINERFF.

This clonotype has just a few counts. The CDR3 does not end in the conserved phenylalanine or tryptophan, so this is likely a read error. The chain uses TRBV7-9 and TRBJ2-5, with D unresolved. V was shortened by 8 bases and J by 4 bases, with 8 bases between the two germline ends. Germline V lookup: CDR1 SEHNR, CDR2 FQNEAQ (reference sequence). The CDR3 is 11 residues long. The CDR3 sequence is CASARLETQYL. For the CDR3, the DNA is TGTGCCAGCGCCCGATTAGAGACCCAGTACCTC.

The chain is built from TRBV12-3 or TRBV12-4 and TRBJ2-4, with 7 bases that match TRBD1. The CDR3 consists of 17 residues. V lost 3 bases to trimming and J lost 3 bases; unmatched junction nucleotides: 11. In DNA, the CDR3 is TGTGCCAGCAGTTTCCGTCCAGTACAGGGGAGCAAAAACATTCAGTACTTC. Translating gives CASSFRPVQGSKNIQYF.

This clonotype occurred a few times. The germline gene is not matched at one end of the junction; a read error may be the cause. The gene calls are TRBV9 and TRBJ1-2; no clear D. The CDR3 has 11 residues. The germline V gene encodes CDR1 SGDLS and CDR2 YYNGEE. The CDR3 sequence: CASAAGYDYTF. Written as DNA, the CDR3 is TGTGCCAGCGCCGCGGGATATGACTACACCTTC.

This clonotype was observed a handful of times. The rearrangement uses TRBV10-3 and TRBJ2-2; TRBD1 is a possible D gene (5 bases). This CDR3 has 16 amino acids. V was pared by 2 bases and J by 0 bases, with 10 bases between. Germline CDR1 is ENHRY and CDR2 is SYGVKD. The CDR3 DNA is TGTGCCATCAGTGAGATCGCAGGGACGAACACCGGGGAGCTGTTTTTT. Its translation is CAISEIAGTNTGELFF.

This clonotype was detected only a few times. The DNA for the CDR3 is TGTGCCAGCAGTTCCTCCATAAGAGCGGAGACCCAGTACTTC. Its protein product is CASSSSIRAETQYF. This sequence joins TRBV6-5 and TRBJ2-5; D is unclear. Between the trimmed V and J ends, which lost 4 bases and 5 bases, there was a span of 14 bases. This CDR3 spans 14 amino acids. From germline, CDR1 is MNHEY and CDR2 SVGAGI.

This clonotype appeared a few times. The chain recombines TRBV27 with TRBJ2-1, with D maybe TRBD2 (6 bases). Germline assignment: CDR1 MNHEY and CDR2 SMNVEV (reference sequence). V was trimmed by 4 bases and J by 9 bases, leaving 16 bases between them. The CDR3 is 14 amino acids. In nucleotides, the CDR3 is TGTGCCAGCAGTTGGAACCTTGGCGGGGCTGAGCAGTTCTTC. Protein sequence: CASSWNLGGAEQFF.

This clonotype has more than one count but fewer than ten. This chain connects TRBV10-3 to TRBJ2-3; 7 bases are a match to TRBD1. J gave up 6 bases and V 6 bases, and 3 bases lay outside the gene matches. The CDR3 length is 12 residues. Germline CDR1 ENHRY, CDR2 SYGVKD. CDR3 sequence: CAIRPTGDTQYF. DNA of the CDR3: TGTGCCATCAGGCCGACAGGGGATACGCAGTATTTT.

The CDR3 protein is CSALLAGEGGQYF. The CDR3 DNA follows: TGCAGTGCCCTCCTAGCGGGGGAAGGCGGGCAGTATTTT. The chain employs TRBV20-1 and TRBJ2-3; TRBD2 agrees at 10 bases. Germline CDR1 is DFQATT and CDR2 is SNEGSKA (reference sequence). The V segment lost 6 bases and the J segment 11 bases; nucleotides outside the gene matches: 11. This CDR3 has 13 amino acids.

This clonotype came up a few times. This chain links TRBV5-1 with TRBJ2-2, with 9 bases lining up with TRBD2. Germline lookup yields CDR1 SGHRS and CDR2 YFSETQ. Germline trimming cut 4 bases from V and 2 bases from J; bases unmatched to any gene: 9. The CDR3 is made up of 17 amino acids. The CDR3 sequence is CASSIMIAGANTGELFF. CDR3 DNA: TGCGCCAGCAGCATAATGATAGCGGGGGCCAACACCGGGGAGCTGTTTTTT.

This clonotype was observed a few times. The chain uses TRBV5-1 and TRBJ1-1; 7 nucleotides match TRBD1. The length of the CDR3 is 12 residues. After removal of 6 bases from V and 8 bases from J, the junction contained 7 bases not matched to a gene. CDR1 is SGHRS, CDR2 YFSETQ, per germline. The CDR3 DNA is TGCGCCAGCAACAACCCAGGGGGGGAAGCTTTCTTT. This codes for CASNNPGGEAFF.

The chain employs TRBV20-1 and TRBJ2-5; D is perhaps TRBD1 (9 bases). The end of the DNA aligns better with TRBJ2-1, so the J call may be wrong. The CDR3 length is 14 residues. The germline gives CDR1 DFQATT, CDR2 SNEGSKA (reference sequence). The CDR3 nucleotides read TGCAGTGCCCCCAAAATAGCGGGACAGGGTGAGCAGTTCTTC. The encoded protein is CSAPKIAGQGEQFF.

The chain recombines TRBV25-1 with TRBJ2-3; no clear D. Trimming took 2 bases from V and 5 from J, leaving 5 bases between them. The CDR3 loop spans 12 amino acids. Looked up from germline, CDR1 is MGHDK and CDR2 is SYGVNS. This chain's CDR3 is CASSEVRDTQYF. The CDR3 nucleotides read TGTGCCAGCAGTGAAGTCCGAGATACGCAGTATTTT.

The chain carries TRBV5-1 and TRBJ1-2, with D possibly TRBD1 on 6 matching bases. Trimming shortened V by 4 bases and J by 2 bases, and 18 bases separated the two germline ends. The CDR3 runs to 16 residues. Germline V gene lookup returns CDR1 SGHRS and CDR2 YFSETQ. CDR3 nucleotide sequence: TGCGCCAGCAGCCCGATGACAGGCTCGGCGAACTATGGCTACACCTTC. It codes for CASSPMTGSANYGYTF.